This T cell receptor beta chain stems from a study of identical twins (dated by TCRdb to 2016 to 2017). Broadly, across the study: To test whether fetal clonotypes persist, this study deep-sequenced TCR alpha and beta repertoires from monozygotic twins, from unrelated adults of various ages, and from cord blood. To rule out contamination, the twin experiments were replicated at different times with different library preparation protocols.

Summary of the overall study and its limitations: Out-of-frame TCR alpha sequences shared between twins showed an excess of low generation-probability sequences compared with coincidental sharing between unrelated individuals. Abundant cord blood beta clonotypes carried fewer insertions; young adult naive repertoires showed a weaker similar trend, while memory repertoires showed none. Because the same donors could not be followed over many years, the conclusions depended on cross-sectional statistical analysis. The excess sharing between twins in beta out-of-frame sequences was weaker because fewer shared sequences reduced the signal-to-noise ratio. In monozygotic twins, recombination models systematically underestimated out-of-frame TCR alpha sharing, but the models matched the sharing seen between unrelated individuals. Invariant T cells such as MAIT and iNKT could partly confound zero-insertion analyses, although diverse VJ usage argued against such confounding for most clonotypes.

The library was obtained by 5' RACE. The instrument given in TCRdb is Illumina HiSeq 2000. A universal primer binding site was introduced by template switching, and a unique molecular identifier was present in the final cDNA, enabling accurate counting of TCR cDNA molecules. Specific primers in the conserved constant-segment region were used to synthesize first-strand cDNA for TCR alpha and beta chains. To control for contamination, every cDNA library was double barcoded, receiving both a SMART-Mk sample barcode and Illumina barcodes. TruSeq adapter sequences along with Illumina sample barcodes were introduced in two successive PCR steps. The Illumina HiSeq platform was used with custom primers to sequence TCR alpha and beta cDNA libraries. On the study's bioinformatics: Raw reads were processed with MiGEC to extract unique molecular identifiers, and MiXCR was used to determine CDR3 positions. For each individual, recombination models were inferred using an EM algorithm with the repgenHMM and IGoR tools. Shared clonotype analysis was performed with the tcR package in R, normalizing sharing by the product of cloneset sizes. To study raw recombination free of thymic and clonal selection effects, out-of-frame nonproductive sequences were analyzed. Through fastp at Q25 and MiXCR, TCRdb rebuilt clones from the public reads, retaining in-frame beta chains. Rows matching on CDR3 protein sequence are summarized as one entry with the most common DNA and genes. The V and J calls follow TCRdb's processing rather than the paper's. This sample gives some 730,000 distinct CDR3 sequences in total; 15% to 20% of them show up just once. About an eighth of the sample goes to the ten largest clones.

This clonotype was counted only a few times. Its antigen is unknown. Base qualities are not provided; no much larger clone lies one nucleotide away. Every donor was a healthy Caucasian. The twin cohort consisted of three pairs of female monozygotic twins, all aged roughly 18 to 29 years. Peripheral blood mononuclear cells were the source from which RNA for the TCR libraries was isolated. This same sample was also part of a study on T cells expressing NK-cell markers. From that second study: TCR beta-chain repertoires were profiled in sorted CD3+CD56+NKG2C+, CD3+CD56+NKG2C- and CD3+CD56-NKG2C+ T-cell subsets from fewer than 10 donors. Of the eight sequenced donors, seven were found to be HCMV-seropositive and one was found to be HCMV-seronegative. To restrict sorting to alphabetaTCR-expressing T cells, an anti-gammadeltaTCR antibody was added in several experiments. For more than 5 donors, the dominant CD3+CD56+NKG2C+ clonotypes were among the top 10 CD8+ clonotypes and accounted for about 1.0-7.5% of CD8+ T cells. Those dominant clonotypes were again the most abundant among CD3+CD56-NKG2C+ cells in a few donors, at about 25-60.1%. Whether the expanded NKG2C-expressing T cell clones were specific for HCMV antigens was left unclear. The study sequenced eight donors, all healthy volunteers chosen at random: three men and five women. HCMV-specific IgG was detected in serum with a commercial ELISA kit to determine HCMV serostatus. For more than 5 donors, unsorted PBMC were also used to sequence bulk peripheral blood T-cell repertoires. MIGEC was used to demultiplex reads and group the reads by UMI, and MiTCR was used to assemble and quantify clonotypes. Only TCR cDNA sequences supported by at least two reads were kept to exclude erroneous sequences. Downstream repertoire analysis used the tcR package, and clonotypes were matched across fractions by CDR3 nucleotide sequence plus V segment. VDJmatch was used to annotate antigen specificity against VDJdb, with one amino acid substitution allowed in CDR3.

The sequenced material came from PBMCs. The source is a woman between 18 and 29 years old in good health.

The CDR3 reads as follows: CASSPGGAGKYF. The DNA is TGTGCCAGCAGCCCGGGGGGAGCGGGCAAGTACTTC. The sequence links TRBV7-9 to TRBJ2-7, and TRBD2 matches 7 of the central bases. Unmatched junction bases come to 9, with V trimmed by 5 bases and J by 11 bases. The CDR3 covers 12 residues, taking in both the cysteine and the phenylalanine. Just CDR3 DNA is preserved here, 36 bases in frame from base 1. Based on the germline V gene (reference sequence), the CDR1 and CDR2 sequences are SEHNR and FQNEAQ.